Following are 14 T cell receptor beta chains from one sample sequenced in a study of beta chain features in type 1 diabetes. Expressed TCRB transcripts were sequenced after all isolated RNA was converted to cDNA. The protocol was immunoSEQ multiplex PCR, while the TCRdb copy is restricted to in-frame clones and leaves out a portion. Here the sample spans 330,000 or so clones, 10% to 15% being singletons. The antigens these receptors bind are not known. Study-level points and caveats: All four CD4+ subsets from Type 1 diabetes patients carried moderately but significantly shorter TCRB CDR3s.

The sequencing input was naive CD4+ T cells from blood. Receptors originate from a woman aged 18-35 years with type 1 diabetes.

The V call is TRBV11-2, the J call TRBJ1-5; TRBD1 matches at 7 bases. From germline, CDR1 is SGHAT and CDR2 FQNNGV. V trimming: 5 bases; J trimming: 6 bases; junction bases outside the gene matches: 16. This CDR3 is built from 17 residues. CDR3 nucleotides: TGTGCCAGCAGCCGGTTTACTACAGGGGTGGGGGGTCAGCCCCAGCATTTT. Amino acid sequence: CASSRFTTGVGGQPQHF.

This clone was seen only a few times. The V and J genes are TRBV6-6 and TRBJ1-4; D is undetermined. The length of the CDR3 is 15 residues. The germline V and J ends were trimmed by 0 bases and 5 bases, with 10 bases remaining between them. The germline gives CDR1 MNHNY, CDR2 SVGAGI (reference sequence). The CDR3 DNA is TGTGCCAGCAGTTACTCAGCCGGGAACAATGAAAAACTGTTTTTT. Residues: CASSYSAGNNEKLFF.

This clone was counted between two and nine times. V gene TRBV27 combines with J gene TRBJ1-1; D uncertain. The CDR3 loop spans 12 amino acids. Germline assignment: CDR1 MNHEY and CDR2 SMNVEV (reference sequence). V lost 3 bases, J lost 10 bases, and 12 bases lay in between. CDR3 amino acids: CASSFPNSRAFF. The CDR3 bases are TGTGCCAGCAGTTTCCCGAACAGCAGAGCTTTCTTT.

The gene calls are TRBV9 and TRBJ2-7, with TRBD2 matching over 8 bases. This CDR3 has 15 amino acids. The germline V gene encodes CDR1 SGDLS and CDR2 YYNGEE. V lost 4 bases to trimming and J lost 1 base; unmatched junction nucleotides: 7. CDR3 residues: CASSYSSGQSYEQYF. The CDR3 DNA follows: TGTGCCAGCAGCTACTCTAGCGGGCAATCCTACGAGCAGTACTTC.

This clone has only a few counts. The V call is TRBV10-3, the J call TRBJ2-7; tentatively, D is TRBD1 (5 bases). Germline CDR1 reads ENHRY; CDR2 reads SYGVKD. Trimming removed 4 bases from V and 1 base from J, with 11 bases in between. The CDR3 consists of 14 residues. The CDR3 bases are TGTGCCATCAGTGCGCAGGGTCAGTCCTACGAGCAGTACTTC. Residues: CAISAQGQSYEQYF.

This clone has a handful of counts. V gene TRBV9 combines with J gene TRBJ2-3, with 12 bases that match TRBD2. V was clipped by 0 bases and J by 6 bases; unmatched bases: 11. The CDR3 totals 18 residues. CDR1 and CDR2 from the germline V gene are SGDLS and YYNGEE. The chain's CDR3 is CASSVEGGGLAGLDTQYF. For the CDR3, the DNA is TGTGCCAGCAGCGTAGAGGGGGGGGGACTAGCGGGCCTCGATACGCAGTATTTT.

This chain links TRBV30 with TRBJ2-1, with D tentatively TRBD1 (6 bases). The CDR3 consists of 14 residues. CDR1 GTSNPN and CDR2 SVGIG come from the germline V gene (reference sequence). With 2 bases removed from V and 2 bases from J, the gap between germline ends came to 10 bases. The CDR3 region has the DNA TGTGCCTGGAGTAAAGGGGGTACCTACAATGAGCAGTTCTTC. Its protein is CAWSKGGTYNEQFF.

This clone turned up a few times. CDR3 DNA sequence: TGCAGCGTTTTCTCCTCCGGGGGTTCTGAGCAGTTCTTC. Translated: CSVFSSGGSEQFF. The rearrangement links TRBV29-1 to TRBJ2-1; D is perhaps TRBD2 (6 bases). Germline assignment: CDR1 SQVTM and CDR2 ANQGSEA. Trimming shortened V by 5 bases and J by 9 bases, and 17 bases separated the two germline ends. The CDR3 is made up of 13 amino acids.

V and J are TRBV7-9 and TRBJ2-7, with D possibly TRBD2 on 7 matching bases. V was trimmed by 2 bases and J by 0 bases, leaving 17 bases between them. The germline V gene encodes CDR1 SEHNR and CDR2 FQNEAQ (reference sequence). The CDR3 is 17 amino acids. The CDR3 DNA follows: TGTGCCAGCAGCTTAAGGGGGGGGGACACGAGCTCCTACGAGCAGTACTTC. Its protein is CASSLRGGDTSSYEQYF.

The table lists this clone with a few counts. The DNA of the CDR3 is TGTGCCAGCAGACTACTTGACGAGCAGTACTTC. It specifies CASRLLDEQYF. The rearrangement links TRBV28 to TRBJ2-7; no clear D gene. This CDR3 spans 11 amino acids. Trimming removed 6 bases from V and 5 bases from J, with 8 bases in between. From germline, CDR1 is MDHEN and CDR2 SYDVKM.

The rearrangement joins TRBV30 to TRBJ2-7; perhaps TRBD1 as D (6 bases). The germline V and J ends were trimmed by 3 bases and 0 bases, with 12 bases remaining between them. Germline CDR1 and CDR2: GTSNPN and SVGIG (reference sequence). This CDR3 contains 14 residues. The CDR3 coding sequence is TGTGCCTGGAGCCCGTTAGGGGGCTCCTACGAGCAGTACTTC. Protein: CAWSPLGGSYEQYF. Looking up the rest from reference TRBV30 and TRBJ2-7 gives the full variable domain: SQTIHQWPATLVQPVGSPLSLECTVEGTSNPNLYWYRQAAGRGLQLLFYSVGIGQISSEVPQNLSASRPQDRQFILSSKKLLLSDSGFYLCAWSPLGGSYEQYFGPGTRLTVT.

This clone was seen more than once but under ten times. This chain uses TRBV25-1 with TRBJ2-3; no firm D call. The V and J ends lost 1 base and 5 bases respectively, with 7 bases between them. This CDR3 is 13 amino acids long. CDR1 is MGHDK, CDR2 SYGVNS, per germline. The CDR3 reads CASSEFDLDTQYF. The CDR3 DNA reads as TGTGCCAGCAGTGAATTTGACTTAGATACGCAGTATTTT.

The rearrangement joins TRBV7-9 to TRBJ2-7; D possibly corresponds to TRBD1 (5 bases). The germline V gene has CDR1 SEHNR and CDR2 FQNEAQ (reference sequence). Trimming removed 7 bases at V and 2 bases at J, with 15 bases between. This CDR3 has 14 residues. CDR3 protein: CASTTQQETYEQYF. The CDR3 DNA is TGTGCCAGCACCACCCAACAGGAGACCTACGAGCAGTACTTC.

This rearrangement joins TRBV28 to TRBJ1-5; the D gene is possibly TRBD1 (6 bases). The germline V gene has CDR1 MDHEN and CDR2 SYDVKM. Trimming shortened V by 2 bases and J by 5 bases, and 10 bases separated the two germline ends. The CDR3 sequence is 14 residues long. The CDR3 coding sequence is TGTGCCAGCAGTTTACAGGACAGACATCAGCCCCAGCATTTT. Its translation: CASSLQDRHQPQHF.